Below are 28 T cell receptor beta chains sequenced from a single sample in a study of cytomegalovirus exposure and HLA in healthy donors. Researchers ran the PCR with 60 Vbeta and 13 Jbeta primers. The assay was immunoSEQ multiplex PCR, and TCRdb's table has in-frame clones only and misses some. The sample has around 99,000 clones, 81% seen once. The source material was PBMCs. The origin of the receptors is a woman aged 25 to 45 in good health and CMV-seronegative.

The chain combines TRBV15 with TRBJ2-7; 7 bases line up with TRBD2. The CDR3 is made up of 14 amino acids. Trimming cost V 1 base and J 3 bases; bases outside gene matches: 3. CDR1 and CDR2 (germline): LNHNV, YYDKDF (reference sequence). For the CDR3, the DNA is TGTGCCACCAGCAGAGCGGGGGGTGGCTACGAGCAGTACTTC. Its translation: CATSRAGGGYEQYF.

The chain is built from TRBV6-1 and TRBJ2-1; tentative D call: TRBD2 (5 bases). Trimming took 6 bases from V and 5 from J, leaving 17 bases between them. CDR1 and CDR2 from the germline V gene are MNHNS and SASEGT. This CDR3 spans 15 amino acids. The CDR3 bases are TGTGCCAGCAGACTAGATAGGGCTCCCCACAATGAGCAGTTCTTC. Translation gives CASRLDRAPHNEQFF.

V and J are TRBV19 and TRBJ2-3; the match to TRBD2 covers 8 bases. V dropped 1 base and J dropped 7; count of bases not matched to a gene: 10. The germline V gene has CDR1 LNHDA and CDR2 SQIVND (reference sequence). This CDR3 spans 16 amino acids. The CDR3 sequence: CASSIGGTGGPYTQYF. CDR3 bases: TGTGCCAGTAGTATAGGGGGGACGGGAGGGCCCTATACGCAGTATTTT.

This clone was picked up one time. The chain combines TRBV18 with TRBJ1-5; D remains ambiguous. The CDR3 totals 10 residues. V was pared by 5 bases and J by 9 bases, with 5 bases between. Germline values: CDR1 KGHSH, CDR2 LQKENI. CDR3 in amino acids: CASSWAPQHF. The CDR3 bases are TGTGCCAGCTCATGGGCGCCCCAGCATTTT.

The V gene is TRBV9, the J gene TRBJ2-1, with 10 bases identical to TRBD2. CDR1 SGDLS and CDR2 YYNGEE come from the germline V gene. Trimming at V came to 2 bases and at J to 9 bases, leaving 11 bases not matched to a gene. There are 16 residues in the CDR3. The DNA of the CDR3 is TGTGCCAGCAGCGTCCGGTCTAGCGGGAGCTCCGGTGAGCAGTTCTTC. Encoded protein: CASSVRSSGSSGEQFF.

The chain combines TRBV6-1 with TRBJ1-2; 7 positions match TRBD1. Germline CDR1 and CDR2: MNHNS and SASEGT. This CDR3 is 12 amino acids long. Trimming took 4 bases from V and 6 from J; bases not matched to a gene: 2. The CDR3 DNA reads as TGTGCCAGCAGTGGAGGACAGGATGGCTACACCTTC. As protein: CASSGGQDGYTF.

This chain uses TRBV11-2 with TRBJ2-2, with TRBD2 matching 7 bases. This CDR3 spans 16 amino acids. With 3 bases clipped from V and 5 bases from J, the junction kept 9 bases outside the gene matches. Germline CDR1 is SGHAT and CDR2 is FQNNGV. CDR3 nucleotides: TGTGCCAGCAGCTTCAGGGAGCGGGATGGAACCGGGGAGCTGTTTTTT. Translated: CASSFRERDGTGELFF.

In its sample, this clone was seen once. The V and J genes are TRBV9 and TRBJ2-3; TRBD2 matches at 11 bases. Germline CDR1 is SGDLS and CDR2 is YYNGEE. Losses at the gene ends were 0 bases for V and 5 bases for J; bases not matched to a gene: 11. The CDR3 contains 18 residues. The CDR3 DNA sequence: TGTGCCAGCAGCGTAGGGCGGGCTAGCGGGAGGTGGATAGATACGCAGTATTTT. Amino acids: CASSVGRASGRWIDTQYF.

With respect to this clone: At one boundary the junction diverges from the germline segment, which might be a read error. This sequence joins TRBV9 and TRBJ2-5; the match to TRBD2 covers 7 bases. CDR3 length: 15 residues. The germline gives CDR1 SGDLS, CDR2 YYNGEE. As DNA, the CDR3 is TGTGCCAGCAACGTAGTGGCGGGAGTGTATGAGACCCAGTACTTC. Its protein is CASNVVAGVYETQYF.

V gene TRBV5-5 combines with J gene TRBJ2-4, with TRBD2 matching 10 bases. The CDR3 totals 19 residues. V lost 2 bases to trimming and J lost 7 bases; unmatched junction nucleotides: 18. Germline CDR1 reads SGHKS; CDR2 reads YYEKEE (reference sequence). DNA of the CDR3: TGTGCCAGCAGCTTTGAAATAGCGGGAGGCTTGGGTGTGGGGAACATTCAGTACTTC. This translates into CASSFEIAGGLGVGNIQYF. The whole variable domain, remainder taken from reference TRBV5-5 and TRBJ2-4, is DAGVTQSPTHLIKTRGQQVTLRCSPISGHKSVSWYQQVLGQGPQFIFQYYEKEERGRGNFPDRFSARQFPNYSSELNVNALLLGDSALYLCASSFEIAGGLGVGNIQYFGAGTRLSVL.

CDR3 region: CASSLGLANPDTQYF. The CDR3 DNA sequence: TGTGCCAGCAGCCTGGGACTAGCTAACCCAGATACGCAGTATTTT. The gene calls are TRBV14 and TRBJ2-3, with TRBD2 matching over 9 bases. J was trimmed by 4 bases and V by 4 bases; bases with no gene match: 6. The CDR3 sequence is 15 residues long. The germline V gene encodes CDR1 SGHDN and CDR2 FVKESK.

V and J are TRBV29-1 and TRBJ2-3; 7 bases map to TRBD2. Germline V gene lookup returns CDR1 SQVTM and CDR2 ANQGSEA. V lost 3 bases to trimming and J lost 4 bases; unmatched junction nucleotides: 7. The CDR3 extends over 14 amino acids. CDR3 sequence: CSVESAGAADTQYF. The CDR3 nucleotides are TGCAGCGTTGAGTCCGCGGGAGCGGCAGATACGCAGTATTTT.

V usage is TRBV28 and J usage is TRBJ1-5, with 7 positions matching TRBD1. J gave up 6 bases and V 6 bases, and 11 bases lay outside the gene matches. In germline, CDR1 is MDHEN, CDR2 SYDVKM. This CDR3 contains 15 residues. The CDR3 region is CASRYSDRVGQPQHF. CDR3 nucleotide sequence: TGTGCCAGCAGATACTCAGACAGGGTTGGTCAGCCCCAGCATTTT.

The chain uses TRBV6-5 and TRBJ2-1; 8 bases fit TRBD1. Germline trimming cut 6 bases from V and 3 bases from J; bases unmatched to any gene: 4. Per the germline V gene, CDR1 is MNHEY and CDR2 is SVGAGI. The CDR3 is made up of 14 amino acids. DNA of the CDR3: TGTGCCAGCAGAGCAGGGGGCTTCTACAATGAGCAGTTCTTC. Protein product: CASRAGGFYNEQFF.

This chain uses TRBV11-1 with TRBJ1-1, with D hard to call. Germline-derived CDR1 and CDR2 are SGHAT and FQDESV (reference sequence). The CDR3 consists of 11 residues. V shed 5 bases and J shed 8 bases, with 9 bases lying between them. CDR3 amino acids: CASSLGREAFF. The CDR3 nucleotides read TGTGCCAGCAGCCTAGGTAGAGAAGCTTTCTTT.

CDR3 DNA sequence: TGTGCCAGCAGAGGACAGGGAGGGACTGAAGCTTTCTTT. Residues: CASRGQGGTEAFF. This chain links TRBV2 with TRBJ1-1; 8 bases fit TRBD1. The germline V gene encodes CDR1 SNHLY and CDR2 FYNNEI. The trim removed 6 bases at V and 5 bases at J, leaving 5 bases unmatched. The CDR3 is made up of 13 amino acids. The full variable domain, rest sourced from reference TRBV2 and TRBJ1-1, is EPEVTQTPSHQVTQMGQEVILRCVPISNHLYFYWYRQILGQKVEFLVSFYNNEISEKSEIFDDQFSVERPDGSNFTLKIRSTKLEDSAMYFCASRGQGGTEAFFGQGTRLTVV.

This clone was observed a single time. The chain has TRBV5-1 and TRBJ1-2, with a possible D match to TRBD1 (5 bases). The ends were cut back, 0 bases at V and 7 bases at J, with 13 bases in the middle. CDR1 and CDR2 (germline): SGHRS, YFSETQ. The CDR3 is 14 residues long. As DNA, the CDR3 is TGCGCCAGCAGCTTGGAGGGGCCAATGGTTGGCTACACCTTC. This sequence encodes CASSLEGPMVGYTF.

This clone was seen a few times. The chain is built from TRBV5-1 and TRBJ2-2, with 12 bases that match TRBD2. Germline values: CDR1 SGHRS, CDR2 YFSETQ. The CDR3 loop spans 17 amino acids. J was trimmed by 4 bases and V by 4 bases; bases with no gene match: 8. The CDR3 sequence is CASSRLAGGPGTGELFF. CDR3 sequence (DNA): TGCGCCAGCAGCCGCCTAGCGGGAGGGCCTGGCACCGGGGAGCTGTTTTTT.

This clone turned up a few times. The chain carries TRBV27 and TRBJ1-2; 8 bases are shared with TRBD1. CDR3 size: 14 residues. Germline lookup yields CDR1 MNHEY and CDR2 SMNVEV (reference sequence). J gave up 7 bases and V 6 bases, and 10 bases lay outside the gene matches. The CDR3 region has the DNA TGTGCCAGCAGCCCTGGACAGGGTACCATTGGCTACACCTTC. This sequence encodes CASSPGQGTIGYTF.

This chain uses TRBV28 with TRBJ2-3, with D perhaps matching TRBD2 (6 bases). The CDR3 extends over 14 amino acids. Germline assignment: CDR1 MDHEN and CDR2 SYDVKM. V gave up 7 bases and J gave up 2 bases, with 13 bases separating them. The DNA of the CDR3 is TGTGCCAGCATCCGGGACTTTACCACAGATACGCAGTATTTT. This translates into CASIRDFTTDTQYF.

This clone was found a few times. This chain joins TRBV5-6 and TRBJ2-7, with TRBD1 as a possible D gene (5 bases). CDR1 SGHDT and CDR2 YYEEEE come from the germline V gene. This CDR3 spans 14 amino acids. The V end lost 5 bases, the J end lost 6 bases, and 18 bases lay between the germline ends. This chain's CDR3 is CASRIQGAGGEQYF. The CDR3 region has the DNA TGTGCCAGCAGGATCCAGGGTGCAGGCGGCGAGCAGTACTTC.

V is TRBV7-7 and J is TRBJ2-2; D gene uncertain. The CDR3 spans 17 residues. V shed 2 bases and J shed 0 bases, with 13 bases lying between them. Germline CDR1 and CDR2: SSHAT and FNYEAQ (reference sequence). The CDR3 spells CASSLNRARSNTGELFF. CDR3 bases: TGTGCCAGCAGCTTAAATCGAGCGAGGTCGAACACCGGGGAGCTGTTTTTT. Filled out from reference TRBV7-7 and TRBJ2-2, the complete variable domain reads GAGVSQSPRYKVTKRGQDVTLRCDPISSHATLYWYQQALGQGPEFLTYFNYEAQPDKSGLPSDRFSAERPEGSISTLTIQRTEQRDSAMYRCASSLNRARSNTGELFFGEGSRLTVL.

The V call is TRBV6-4, the J call TRBJ2-5; a weak D match, TRBD1 (6 bases). The germline V and J ends were trimmed by 4 bases and 5 bases, with 14 bases remaining between them. CDR3 size: 14 residues. The germline gives CDR1 MRHNA, CDR2 SNTAGT. CDR3 region: CASSASGAEETQYF. The CDR3 DNA sequence: TGTGCCAGCAGTGCCTCAGGGGCTGAGGAGACCCAGTACTTC.

The sample holds one count of this clone. The V gene is TRBV10-3, the J gene TRBJ2-2; no clear D. Trimming took 0 bases from V and 7 from J, leaving 6 bases between them. This CDR3 is built from 13 residues. Germline lookup yields CDR1 ENHRY and CDR2 SYGVKD. This chain's CDR3 is CAISESSRGELFF. CDR3 in DNA: TGTGCCATCAGTGAGTCATCGCGCGGGGAGCTGTTTTTT.

The chain carries TRBV10-3 and TRBJ2-2; 8 bases match TRBD1. Germline assignment: CDR1 ENHRY and CDR2 SYGVKD. Trimming cost V 0 bases and J 2 bases; bases outside gene matches: 8. This CDR3 spans 18 amino acids. The CDR3: CAISESRQGTSNTGELFF. The CDR3 bases are TGTGCCATCAGTGAGTCAAGACAGGGGACTTCCAACACCGGGGAGCTGTTTTTT.

The chain carries TRBV19 and TRBJ2-5; a possible D gene is TRBD1 (5 bases). The V and J ends lost 10 bases and 9 bases respectively, with 24 bases between them. The CDR3 length is 14 residues. CDR1 and CDR2 from the germline V gene are LNHDA and SQIVND (reference sequence). In DNA, the CDR3 is TGTGCCACGTCACAGGAGCGTGCCAGCGAGGCCCAGTACTTC. Amino acid sequence: CATSQERASEAQYF. Full variable domain (missing parts from reference TRBV19 and TRBJ2-5): DGGITQSPKYLFRKEGQNVTLSCEQNLNHDAMYWYRQDPGQGLRLIYYSQIVNDFQKGDIAEGYSVSREKKESFPLTVTSAQKNPTAFYLCATSQERASEAQYFGPGTRLLVL.

The rearrangement uses TRBV27 and TRBJ1-2; TRBD1 agrees at 9 bases. Looked up from germline, CDR1 is MNHEY and CDR2 is SMNVEV (reference sequence). V trimming: 5 bases; J trimming: 4 bases; junction bases outside the gene matches: 8. The CDR3 sequence is 15 residues long. This CDR3 reads CASSRQGGEGYGYTF. CDR3 nucleotides: TGTGCCAGCAGTCGACAGGGGGGCGAGGGCTATGGCTACACCTTC.

This chain joins TRBV27 and TRBJ1-4; D is unclear. Trimming cost V 5 bases and J 0 bases, with 7 bases left between them. Germline CDR1 reads MNHEY; CDR2 reads SMNVEV (reference sequence). This CDR3 region has 14 residues. Here the CDR3 DNA reads TGTGCCAGCAGTCGGTATGCAACTAATGAAAAACTGTTTTTT. This sequence encodes CASSRYATNEKLFF.